The following is a T cell receptor (beta chain) sequence with its context. Its target is not known. Profiled with immunoSEQ multiplex PCR; TCRdb holds only in-frame clones, not every one. The sample comprises tens of thousands of clones, 85% of which are singletons, and around 5% rests with the top ten. Germline V CDR1 and CDR2: SNHLY, FYNNEI. V lost 3 bases and J lost 6, with 6 bases in between. The CDR3 length is 12 residues. The data were taken from a study of T cell responses to AZD1222 COVID-19 vaccine. General study results and limits: The study found Spike-specific TCR breadth and depth rose after two AZD1222 doses. Donors in the cohort were predominantly white British and more often female, and clonal diversity was possibly underestimated. Recipients of AZD1222 seropositive at baseline numbered only five or six.

The material sequenced was peripheral blood, taken 28 days after the second AZD1222 dose. This clonotype originated in an adult who received the AZD1222 COVID-19 vaccine. The chain recombines TRBV2 with TRBJ1-5, with D perhaps matching TRBD1 (5 bases). The DNA of the CDR3 is TGTGCCAGCAGTGACGGGGCTCAGCCCCAGCATTTT. Translated: CASSDGAQPQHF.